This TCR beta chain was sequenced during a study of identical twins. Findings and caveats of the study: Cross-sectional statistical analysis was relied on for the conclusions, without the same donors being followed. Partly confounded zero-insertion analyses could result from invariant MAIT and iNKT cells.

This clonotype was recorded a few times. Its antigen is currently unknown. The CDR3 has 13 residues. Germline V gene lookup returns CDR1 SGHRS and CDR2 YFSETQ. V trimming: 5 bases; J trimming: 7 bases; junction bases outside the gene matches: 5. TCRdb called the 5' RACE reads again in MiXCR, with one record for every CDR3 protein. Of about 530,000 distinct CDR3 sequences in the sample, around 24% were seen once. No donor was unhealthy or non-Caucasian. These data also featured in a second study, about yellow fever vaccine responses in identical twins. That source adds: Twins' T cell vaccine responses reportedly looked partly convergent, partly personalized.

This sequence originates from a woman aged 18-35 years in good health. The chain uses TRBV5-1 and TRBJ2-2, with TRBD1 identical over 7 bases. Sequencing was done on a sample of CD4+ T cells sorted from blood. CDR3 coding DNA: TGCGCCAGCAGATCCGACAGGGTCGGGGAGCTGTTTTTT. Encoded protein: CASRSDRVGELFF.